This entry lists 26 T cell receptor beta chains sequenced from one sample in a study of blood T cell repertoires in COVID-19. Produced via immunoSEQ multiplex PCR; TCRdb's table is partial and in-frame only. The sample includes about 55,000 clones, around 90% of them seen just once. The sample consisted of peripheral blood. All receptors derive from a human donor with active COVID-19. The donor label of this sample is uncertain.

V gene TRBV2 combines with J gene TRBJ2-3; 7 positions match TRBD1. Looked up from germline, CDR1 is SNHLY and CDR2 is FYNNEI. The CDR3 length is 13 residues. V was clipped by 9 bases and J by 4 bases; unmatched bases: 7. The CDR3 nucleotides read TGTGCCAGTCGGACAGGTTTCGCAGATACGCAGTATTTT. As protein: CASRTGFADTQYF. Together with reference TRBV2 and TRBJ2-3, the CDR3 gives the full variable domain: EPEVTQTPSHQVTQMGQEVILRCVPISNHLYFYWYRQILGQKVEFLVSFYNNEISEKSEIFDDQFSVERPDGSNFTLKIRSTKLEDSAMYFCASRTGFADTQYFGPGTRLTVL.

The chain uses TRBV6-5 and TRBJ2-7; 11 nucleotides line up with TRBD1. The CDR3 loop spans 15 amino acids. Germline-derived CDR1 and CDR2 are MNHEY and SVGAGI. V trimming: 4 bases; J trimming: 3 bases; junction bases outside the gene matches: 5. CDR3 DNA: TGTGCCAGCAGTTCCTCCGGGACAGGGGGCTACGAGCAGTACTTC. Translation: CASSSSGTGGYEQYF.

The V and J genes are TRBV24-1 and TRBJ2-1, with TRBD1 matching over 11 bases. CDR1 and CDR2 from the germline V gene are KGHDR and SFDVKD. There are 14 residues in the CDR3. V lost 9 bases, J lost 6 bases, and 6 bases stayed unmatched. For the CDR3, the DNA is TGTGCCACCTCCGGGACAGGGGGGCTCAATGAGCAGTTCTTC. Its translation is CATSGTGGLNEQFF.

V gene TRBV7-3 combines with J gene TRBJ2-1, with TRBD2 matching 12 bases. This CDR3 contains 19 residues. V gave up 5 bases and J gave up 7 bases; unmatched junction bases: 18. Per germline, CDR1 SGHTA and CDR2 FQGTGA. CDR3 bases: TGTGCCAGCAGCCTCCAGCCCGGACAGACTAGCGGGAGTCGGAATGAGCAGTTCTTC. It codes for CASSLQPGQTSGSRNEQFF.

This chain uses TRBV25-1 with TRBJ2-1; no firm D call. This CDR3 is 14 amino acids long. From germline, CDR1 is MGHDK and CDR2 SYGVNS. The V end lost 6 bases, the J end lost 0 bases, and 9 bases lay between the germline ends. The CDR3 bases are TGTGCCAGCAGCCTGGTTAGCTCCTACAATGAGCAGTTCTTC. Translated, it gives CASSLVSSYNEQFF.

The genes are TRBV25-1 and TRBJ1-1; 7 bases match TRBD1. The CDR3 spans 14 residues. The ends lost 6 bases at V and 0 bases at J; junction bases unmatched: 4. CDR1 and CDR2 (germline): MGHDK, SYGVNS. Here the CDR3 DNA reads TGTGCCAGCAGCTCAGGGGGGTTGAACACTGAAGCTTTCTTT. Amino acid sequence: CASSSGGLNTEAFF.

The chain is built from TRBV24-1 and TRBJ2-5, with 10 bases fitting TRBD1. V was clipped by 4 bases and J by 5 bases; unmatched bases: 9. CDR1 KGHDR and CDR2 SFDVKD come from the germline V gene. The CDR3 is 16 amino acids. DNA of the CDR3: TGTGCCACCAGTGACCCAGGACAGGGGGATATGGAGACCCAGTACTTC. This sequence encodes CATSDPGQGDMETQYF.

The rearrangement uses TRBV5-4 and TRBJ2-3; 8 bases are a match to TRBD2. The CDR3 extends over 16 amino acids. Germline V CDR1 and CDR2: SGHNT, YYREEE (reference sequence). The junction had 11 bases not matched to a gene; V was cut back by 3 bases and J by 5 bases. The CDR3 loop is CASSSPGLGDVDTQYF. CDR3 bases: TGTGCCAGCAGCTCCCCGGGACTAGGAGATGTAGATACGCAGTATTTT.

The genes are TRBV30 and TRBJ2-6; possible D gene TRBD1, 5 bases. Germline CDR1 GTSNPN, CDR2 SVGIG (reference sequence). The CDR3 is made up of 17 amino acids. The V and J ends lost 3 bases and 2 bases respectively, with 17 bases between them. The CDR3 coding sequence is TGTGCCTGGAGCGACCTATCGACAGACCCTGGGGCCAACGTCCTGACTTTC. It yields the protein CAWSDLSTDPGANVLTF.

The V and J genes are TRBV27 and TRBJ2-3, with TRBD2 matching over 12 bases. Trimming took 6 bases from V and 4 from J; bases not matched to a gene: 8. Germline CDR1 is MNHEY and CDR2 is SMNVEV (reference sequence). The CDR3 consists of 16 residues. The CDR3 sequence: CASRPRTSGASDTQYF. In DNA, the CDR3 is TGTGCCAGCAGACCAAGGACTAGCGGGGCTTCAGATACGCAGTATTTT.

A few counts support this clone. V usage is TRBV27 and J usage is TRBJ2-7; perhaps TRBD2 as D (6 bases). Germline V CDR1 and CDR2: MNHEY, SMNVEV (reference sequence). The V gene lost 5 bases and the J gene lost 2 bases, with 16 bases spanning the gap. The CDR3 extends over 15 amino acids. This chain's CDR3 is CASSKDRDFTYEQYF. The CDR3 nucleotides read TGTGCCAGCAGTAAGGACCGGGACTTCACCTACGAGCAGTACTTC.

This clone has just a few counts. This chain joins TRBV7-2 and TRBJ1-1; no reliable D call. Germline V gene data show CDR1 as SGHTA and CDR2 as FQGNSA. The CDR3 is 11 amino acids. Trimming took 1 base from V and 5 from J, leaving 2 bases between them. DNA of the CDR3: TGTGCCAGCAGCTTAGTAACTGAAGCTTTCTTT. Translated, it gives CASSLVTEAFF.

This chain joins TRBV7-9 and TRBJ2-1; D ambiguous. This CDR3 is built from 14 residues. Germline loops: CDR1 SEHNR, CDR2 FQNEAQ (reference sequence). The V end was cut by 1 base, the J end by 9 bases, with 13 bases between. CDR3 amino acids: CASSLDTHHGEQFF. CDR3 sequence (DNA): TGTGCCAGCAGCTTAGATACCCACCACGGTGAGCAGTTCTTC.

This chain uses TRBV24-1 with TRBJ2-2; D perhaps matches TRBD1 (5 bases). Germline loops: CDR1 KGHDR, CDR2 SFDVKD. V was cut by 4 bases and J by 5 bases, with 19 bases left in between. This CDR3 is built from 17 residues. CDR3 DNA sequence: TGTGCCACCAGTGACCACTACAGGAAAGGGGAAACCGGGGAGCTGTTTTTT. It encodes CATSDHYRKGETGELFF.

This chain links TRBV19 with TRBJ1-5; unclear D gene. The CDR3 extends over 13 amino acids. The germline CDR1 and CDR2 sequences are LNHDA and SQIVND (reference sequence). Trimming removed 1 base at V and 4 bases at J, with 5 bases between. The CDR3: CASSIVENQPQHF. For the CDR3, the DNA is TGTGCCAGTAGTATAGTCGAGAATCAGCCCCAGCATTTT.

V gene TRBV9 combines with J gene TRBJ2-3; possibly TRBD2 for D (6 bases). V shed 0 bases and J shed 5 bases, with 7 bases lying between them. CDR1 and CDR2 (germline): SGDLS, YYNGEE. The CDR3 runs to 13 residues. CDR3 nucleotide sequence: TGTGCCAGCAGCGTAGCCGGGGGAGATACGCAGTATTTT. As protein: CASSVAGGDTQYF.

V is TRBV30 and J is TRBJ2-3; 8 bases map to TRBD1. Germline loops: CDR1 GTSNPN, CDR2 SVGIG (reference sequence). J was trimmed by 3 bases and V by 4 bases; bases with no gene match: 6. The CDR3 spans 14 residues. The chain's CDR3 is CAWTSTGVTDTQYF. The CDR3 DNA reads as TGTGCCTGGACCTCGACAGGGGTAACAGATACGCAGTATTTT.

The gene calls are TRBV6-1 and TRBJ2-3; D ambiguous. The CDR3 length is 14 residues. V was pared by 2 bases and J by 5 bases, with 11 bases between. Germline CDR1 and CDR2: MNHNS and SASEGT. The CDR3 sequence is CASSEYGLGDTQYF. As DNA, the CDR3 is TGTGCCAGCAGTGAATATGGGCTCGGAGATACGCAGTATTTT.

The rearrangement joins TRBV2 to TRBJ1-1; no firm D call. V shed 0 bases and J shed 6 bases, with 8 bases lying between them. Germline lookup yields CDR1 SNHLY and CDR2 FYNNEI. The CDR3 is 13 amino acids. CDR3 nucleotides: TGTGCCAGCAGTGAAGCGCGAGGCCCTGAAGCTTTCTTT. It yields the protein CASSEARGPEAFF. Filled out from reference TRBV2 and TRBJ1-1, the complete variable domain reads EPEVTQTPSHQVTQMGQEVILRCVPISNHLYFYWYRQILGQKVEFLVSFYNNEISEKSEIFDDQFSVERPDGSNFTLKIRSTKLEDSAMYFCASSEARGPEAFFGQGTRLTVV.

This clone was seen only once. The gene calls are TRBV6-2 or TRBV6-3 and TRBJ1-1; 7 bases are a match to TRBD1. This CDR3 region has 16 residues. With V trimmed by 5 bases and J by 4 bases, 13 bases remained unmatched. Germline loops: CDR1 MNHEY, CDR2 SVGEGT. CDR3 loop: CASSLKQGPPVTEAFF. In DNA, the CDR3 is TGTGCCAGCAGTCTTAAACAGGGGCCCCCTGTCACTGAAGCTTTCTTT.

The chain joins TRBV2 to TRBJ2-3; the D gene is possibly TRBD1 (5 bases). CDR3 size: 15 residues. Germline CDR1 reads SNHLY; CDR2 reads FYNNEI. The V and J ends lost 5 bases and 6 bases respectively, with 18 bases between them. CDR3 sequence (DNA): TGTGCCAGCAGTAATCTGGAAAGGGGATGGGATACGCAGTATTTT. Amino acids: CASSNLERGWDTQYF.

The CDR3 nucleotides read TGTGCCAGCAGCATCCAAACCAGGACAGGGGCGAGCACAGATACGCAGTATTTT. This translates into CASSIQTRTGASTDTQYF. This chain uses TRBV7-2 with TRBJ2-3; TRBD1 aligns across 9 bases. V trimming: 5 bases; J trimming: 0 bases; junction bases outside the gene matches: 12. The V gene's germline CDR1 is SGHTA and CDR2 FQGNSA. The CDR3 contains 18 residues.

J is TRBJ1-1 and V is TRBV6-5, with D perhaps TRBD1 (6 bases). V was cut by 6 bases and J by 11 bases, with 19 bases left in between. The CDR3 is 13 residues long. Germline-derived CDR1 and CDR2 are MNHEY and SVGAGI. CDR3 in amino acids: CASSHPSGVEAFF. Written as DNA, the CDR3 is TGTGCCAGCAGCCACCCTTCAGGGGTTGAGGCTTTCTTT.

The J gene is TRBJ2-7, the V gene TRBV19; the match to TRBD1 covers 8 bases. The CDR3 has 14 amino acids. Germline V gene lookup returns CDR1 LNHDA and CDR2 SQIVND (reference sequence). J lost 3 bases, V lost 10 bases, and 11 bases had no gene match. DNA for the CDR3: TGTGCCACTGCCAGGGGGCCTCCTTTCTACGAGCAGTACTTC. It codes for CATARGPPFYEQYF.

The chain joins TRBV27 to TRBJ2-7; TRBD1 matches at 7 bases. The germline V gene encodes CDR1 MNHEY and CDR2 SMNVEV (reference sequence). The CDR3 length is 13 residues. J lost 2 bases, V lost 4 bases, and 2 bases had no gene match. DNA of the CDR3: TGTGCCAGCAGTTCACAGGGGCCCTACGAGCAGTACTTC. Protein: CASSSQGPYEQYF.

The CDR3 DNA sequence: TGCAGTGCTAGTGAGGGGCAAGATTCACCCCTCCACTTT. Its protein is CSASEGQDSPLHF. V and J are TRBV20-1 and TRBJ1-6, with a possible D match to TRBD1 (5 bases). Germline loops: CDR1 DFQATT, CDR2 SNEGSKA (reference sequence). The CDR3 contains 13 residues. V lost 3 bases, J lost 8 bases, and 11 bases lay in between.